The rows below give T cell receptor beta chains drawn from one sample of a study of glioma-infiltrating T cells after dendritic cell vaccination. Only in-frame clones appear in the TCRdb table, and some are missing; sequencing was by immunoSEQ multiplex PCR. The profile shows 50,000 to 60,000 clones, about 79% of them singletons. The sample in question was blood, obtained after dendritic cell vaccination. The receptors come from a human donor with glioblastoma. Both conserved end residues are part of each CDR3. A D gene is named only where the DNA matches it firmly. Size is stated for part of the rows, as once, few or many counts, or as a class when the clone is expanded.

v_call	clone_size	d_call	j_call	cdr3_aa	cdr3_nt
TRBV19	NA	TRBD2	TRBJ2-1	CASSIRASGGSGEQFF	TGTGCCAGTAGTATCCGGGCTAGCGGGGGGTCCGGGGAGCAGTTCTTC
TRBV9	NA	NA	TRBJ2-7	CASTRDSYNYEQYF	TGTGCCAGCACCAGGGACTCCTATAACTACGAGCAGTACTTC
TRBV6-6	NA	NA	TRBJ2-7	CASSRSTYEQYF	TGTGCCAGCAGTCGCTCTACGTACGAGCAGTACTTC
TRBV30	NA	NA	TRBJ2-7	CAWSVAGVLDPREQYF	TGTGCCTGGAGTGTAGCCGGGGTTTTGGACCCTCGCGAGCAGTACTTC
TRBV7-9	NA	TRBD1	TRBJ1-2	CASSLGTGNRGYTF	TGTGCCAGCAGCTTAGGGACAGGGAATCGTGGCTACACCTTC
TRBV10-3	NA	TRBD1	TRBJ1-5	CAISESIGGGKDQPQHF	TGTGCCATCAGTGAGTCGATAGGGGGCGGAAAGGATCAGCCCCAGCATTTT
TRBV6-1	once	NA	TRBJ1-2	CASSPGPEIMGYTF	TGTGCCAGCAGTCCCGGCCCGGAGATAATGGGCTACACCTTC
TRBV6-4	NA	NA	TRBJ2-7	CASSDSVSYEQYF	TGTGCCAGCAGTGACTCCGTTTCCTACGAGCAGTACTTC
TRBV11-1	NA	TRBD1	TRBJ1-6	CASSLRQGFGNSPLHF	TGTGCCAGCAGCCTACGACAGGGGTTCGGTAATTCACCCCTCCACTTT
TRBV5-8	NA	NA	TRBJ1-5	CASSLGDQPQHF	TGTGCCAGCAGCTTGGGAGATCAGCCCCAGCATTTT
TRBV23-1	NA	TRBD1	TRBJ1-3	CASSLGRAGDRADRCGNTIYF	TGCGCCAGCAGTCTAGGCCGGGCGGGGGACAGGGCTGATCGTTGTGGAAACACCATATATTTT
TRBV19	few	NA	TRBJ1-1	CASIREGRAFF	TGTGCCAGTATCCGGGAGGGACGGGCTTTCTTT
TRBV29-1	NA	NA	TRBJ2-2	CSVGPQGNTGELFF	TGCAGCGTTGGGCCGCAGGGGAACACCGGGGAGCTGTTTTTT
TRBV4-1	NA	NA	TRBJ2-5	CASSQEGTRAETQYF	TGCGCCAGCAGCCAAGAGGGCACTAGAGCGGAGACCCAGTACTTC
TRBV7-2	once	TRBD1	TRBJ1-5	CASSEGQVQHF	TGTGCCAGCAGCGAAGGACAGGTCCAGCATTTT
TRBV6-5	NA	TRBD1	TRBJ2-3	CASSTGVGVDTQYF	TGTGCCAGCAGTACAGGGGTTGGTGTGGATACGCAGTATTTT
TRBV18	NA	NA	TRBJ1-2	CASSTDGSGPGYTF	TGTGCCAGCTCAACGGACGGGAGCGGGCCTGGCTACACCTTC
TRBV7-2	NA	TRBD2	TRBJ2-1	CASSSRGGASYNEQFF	TGTGCCAGCAGCTCTCGGGGGGGGGCTTCCTACAATGAGCAGTTCTTC
TRBV7-6	NA	NA	TRBJ1-1	CASSKQMNTEAFF	TGTGCCAGCAGCAAGCAAATGAACACTGAAGCTTTCTTT
TRBV15	once	NA	TRBJ2-3	CATSTEDSMTDTQYF	TGTGCCACCAGCACCGAGGACTCGATGACAGATACGCAGTATTTT
TRBV27	NA	TRBD1	TRBJ1-5	CASSVTGVQPQHF	TGTGCCAGCAGTGTAACAGGGGTTCAGCCCCAGCATTTT
TRBV11-2	few	NA	TRBJ2-1	CASSSYTGGVNEQFF	TGTGCCAGCAGCTCATATACCGGGGGAGTGAATGAGCAGTTCTTC
TRBV10-2	NA	TRBD2	TRBJ2-7	CASSLAGGGYEQYF	TGCGCCAGCAGTCTAGCGGGGGGGGGCTACGAGCAGTACTTC
TRBV6-1	NA	NA	TRBJ1-5	CASRARVSNQPQHF	TGTGCCAGCAGAGCCAGGGTGAGCAATCAGCCCCAGCATTTT
TRBV11-3	NA	NA	TRBJ1-1	CASSFSRNTEAFF	TGTGCCAGCAGCTTTAGTAGGAACACTGAAGCTTTCTTT
TRBV25-1	NA	TRBD1	TRBJ1-2	CASRRTGGTYGYTF	TGTGCCAGCAGACGGACAGGGGGGACCTATGGCTACACCTTC
TRBV9	few	NA	TRBJ1-4	CASSVVIRGREKLFF	TGTGCCAGCAGCGTAGTTATCAGGGGAAGGGAAAAACTGTTTTTT
TRBV29-1	NA	NA	TRBJ2-2	CSVGGRRPGTGELFF	TGCAGCGTTGGGGGCAGACGCCCGGGCACCGGGGAGCTGTTTTTT
TRBV7-9	NA	NA	TRBJ1-5	CASSRLGNQPQHF	TGTGCCAGCAGCCGACTTGGCAATCAGCCCCAGCATTTT
TRBV4-3	NA	NA	TRBJ2-3	CASSQRGVGTDTQYF	TGCGCCAGCAGCCAGCGAGGCGTGGGCACAGATACGCAGTATTTT
TRBV5-6	NA	TRBD2	TRBJ2-3	CASSFSGEVADTQYF	TGTGCCAGCAGCTTCAGCGGGGAAGTTGCAGATACGCAGTATTTT
TRBV27	once	TRBD2	TRBJ2-7	CASSLYAGGREQYF	TGTGCCAGCAGTTTATACGCCGGCGGGAGGGAGCAGTACTTC
TRBV30	NA	NA	TRBJ1-2	CAWSEGGAGGYTF	TGTGCCTGGAGTGAGGGAGGGGCAGGGGGCTACACCTTC
TRBV5-4	NA	TRBD1	TRBJ1-2	CASSLDRGYGYTF	TGTGCCAGCAGCTTGGACAGGGGATATGGCTACACCTTC
TRBV14	NA	NA	TRBJ2-2	CASSPQGGGWLNTGELFF	TGTGCCAGCAGCCCCCAGGGGGGCGGGTGGCTGAACACCGGGGAGCTGTTTTTT
TRBV19	NA	NA	TRBJ1-1	CASSSDSSLGEAFF	TGTGCCAGTAGCTCTGACAGCTCCTTGGGCGAAGCTTTCTTT